The 10 T cell receptor beta chains below were found in one sample sequenced in a study of blood T cell repertoires in COVID-19. Only in-frame clones appear in the TCRdb table, and some are missing; sequencing was by immunoSEQ multiplex PCR. Counted here are around 98,000 clones, about 80% occurring once; the ten biggest clones make up roughly a tenth. The specimen was peripheral blood. The source is a man aged 65 to 85 with active or convalescent COVID-19.

This chain uses TRBV5-5 with TRBJ2-1, with TRBD1 as a possible D gene (5 bases). The V end was cut by 4 bases, the J end by 9 bases, with 14 bases between. The CDR3 sequence is 13 residues long. Germline V CDR1 and CDR2: SGHKS, YYEKEE (reference sequence). This CDR3 is CASSPIVTGEQFF. The CDR3 bases are TGTGCCAGCAGCCCCATAGTCACAGGTGAGCAGTTCTTC.

J is TRBJ1-5 and V is TRBV4-2; D is uncertain. This CDR3 comprises 14 residues. Germline CDR1 and CDR2: LGHNA and YNFKEQ. V was pared by 2 bases and J by 0 bases, with 5 bases between. DNA of the CDR3: TGTGCCAGCAGCCAAATTTATAGCAATCAGCCCCAGCATTTT. Protein: CASSQIYSNQPQHF.

The CDR3 sequence: CASSLSGGARYQETQYF. The CDR3 DNA reads as TGTGCCAGCAGCCTTAGCGGGGGGGCCAGGTACCAAGAGACCCAGTACTTC. The V and J genes are TRBV14 and TRBJ2-5, with 11 positions matching TRBD2. This CDR3 comprises 17 residues. With 4 bases clipped from V and 0 bases from J, the junction kept 7 bases outside the gene matches. Germline loops: CDR1 SGHDN, CDR2 FVKESK.

The chain recombines TRBV29-1 with TRBJ2-7; D possibly corresponds to TRBD2 (6 bases). There are 14 residues in the CDR3. In germline, CDR1 is SQVTM, CDR2 ANQGSEA. With 7 bases removed from V and 0 bases from J, the gap between germline ends came to 16 bases. CDR3 DNA sequence: TGCAGCGCCGCCTACGCGGGGAGCTCCTACGAGCAGTACTTC. Its translation: CSAAYAGSSYEQYF.

V and J are TRBV19 and TRBJ1-2; D is possibly TRBD1 (6 bases). The CDR3 totals 13 residues. CDR1 is LNHDA and CDR2 is SQIVND in the germline V gene (reference sequence). V dropped 6 bases and J dropped 2 bases, with 10 bases sitting between them. As DNA, the CDR3 is TGTGCCAGTAGGGGACAAACGAACTATGGCTACACCTTC. Protein sequence: CASRGQTNYGYTF.

This clone was detected once. CDR3: CASSLGGSNTEAFF. DNA of the CDR3: TGCGCCAGCAGCTTGGGGGGCTCGAACACTGAAGCTTTCTTT. The V gene is TRBV5-1, the J gene TRBJ1-1; D perhaps matches TRBD1 (5 bases). V lost 0 bases to trimming and J lost 1 base, with 7 bases between them. The V gene's germline CDR1 is SGHRS and CDR2 YFSETQ. CDR3 length equals 14 residues.

The rearrangement joins TRBV2 to TRBJ2-5; D gene unclear. CDR3 length equals 15 residues. Looked up from germline, CDR1 is SNHLY and CDR2 is FYNNEI. Trimming took off 0 bases at V and 0 bases at J, with 8 bases between the two ends. The CDR3 sequence is CASSEAWQDQETQYF. DNA of the CDR3: TGTGCCAGCAGTGAAGCTTGGCAGGACCAAGAGACCCAGTACTTC.

This clone was seen a few times. The chain carries TRBV6-2 or TRBV6-3 and TRBJ1-1; perhaps TRBD1 as D (5 bases). The CDR3 runs to 14 residues. The V and J ends lost 2 bases and 4 bases respectively, with 11 bases between them. Germline CDR1 MNHEY, CDR2 SVGEGT. For the CDR3, the DNA is TGTGCCAGCAGTTACGCAGGGAAAGGCACTGAAGCTTTCTTT. Its translation is CASSYAGKGTEAFF.

This sequence joins TRBV19 and TRBJ2-1; D not certain. Germline assignment: CDR1 LNHDA and CDR2 SQIVND (reference sequence). CDR3 length equals 15 residues. Trimming removed 3 bases at V and 6 bases at J, with 15 bases between. CDR3 residues: CASSIRWAPSNEQFF. CDR3 DNA: TGTGCCAGTAGTATCCGGTGGGCACCCTCCAATGAGCAGTTCTTC.

This clone was observed a single time. This rearrangement joins TRBV5-5 to TRBJ2-5, with D possibly TRBD1 on 5 matching bases. The germline CDR1 and CDR2 sequences are SGHKS and YYEKEE (reference sequence). The CDR3 is 18 residues long. V gave up 2 bases and J gave up 5 bases, with 25 bases separating them. The CDR3 DNA reads TGTGCCAGCAGCTTCCAGCCAACCTATGGGGCTATGCGGGAGACCCAGTACTTC. It encodes CASSFQPTYGAMRETQYF.